Listed below are T cell receptor beta chains from one sample, sequenced in a study of tumor-infiltrating lymphocytes in primary liver carcinoma. Using its own MiXCR run on the multiplex PCR reads, TCRdb lists one record per CDR3 protein. The sample consists of some 180,000 distinct CDR3 sequences, 50% to 75% of them appearing once. The sample consisted of peripheral blood. All receptors come from a man aged 40-55 years with primary liver carcinoma and hepatitis B virus infection. CDR3s include the opening cysteine and the closing phenylalanine or tryptophan. Each record gives: D gene, V gene, CDR3 length, clone size, J gene, CDR3 DNA, CDR3 protein. The D gene is left open where the match is weak. Clone size appears in some rows only: once, few, many, or a class for an expanded clone.

D gene: .; V gene: TRBV29-1; CDR3 length: 12; clone size: few; J gene: TRBJ2-7; CDR3 DNA: TGCAGCGTTGTGCCGTCCTCCTACGAGCAGTACTTC; CDR3 protein: CSVVPSSYEQYF
D gene: .; V gene: TRBV6-2/TRBV6-3; CDR3 length: 13; clone size: .; J gene: TRBJ2-3; CDR3 DNA: TGTGCCAGCAGTCTCGGGAACACAGATACGCGGTATTTT; CDR3 protein: CASSLGNTDTRYF
D gene: TRBD2; V gene: TRBV12-3/TRBV12-4; CDR3 length: 15; clone size: few; J gene: TRBJ2-2; CDR3 DNA: TGTGCCAGCAGTCGGACTAGCGCGAACACCGGGGAGCTGTTTTTT; CDR3 protein: CASSRTSANTGELFF
D gene: .; V gene: TRBV11-2; CDR3 length: 15; clone size: .; J gene: TRBJ2-7; CDR3 DNA: TGTGCCAGCTGCTTGAGAAGCAGACTCTCGTACGAGCAGTACTTC; CDR3 protein: CASCLRSRLSYEQYF
D gene: .; V gene: TRBV11-3; CDR3 length: 13; clone size: .; J gene: TRBJ2-5; CDR3 DNA: TGTACCAGCAGCCGACAGGTAGGAGAGACCCAGTACTTC; CDR3 protein: CTSSRQVGETQYF
D gene: .; V gene: TRBV29-1; CDR3 length: 11; clone size: few; J gene: TRBJ2-1; CDR3 DNA: TGCAGCGTTGGACGGGGGAATGAGCAGTTCTTC; CDR3 protein: CSVGRGNEQFF
D gene: .; V gene: TRBV29-1; CDR3 length: 13; clone size: .; J gene: TRBJ2-1; CDR3 DNA: TGCAGCGTCAGTAGTATGCGCTACAATGAGCGGTTCTTC; CDR3 protein: CSVSSMRYNERFF
D gene: .; V gene: TRBV6-5; CDR3 length: 13; clone size: few; J gene: TRBJ2-3; CDR3 DNA: TGTGCCAGCAGACGAATGGGGGAAGATACGCAGTATTTT; CDR3 protein: CASRRMGEDTQYF
D gene: .; V gene: TRBV11-2; CDR3 length: 15; clone size: many; J gene: TRBJ2-7; CDR3 DNA: TGTGCCAGCAGCTTCAATGACAGGTTTTCCTACGAGCAGTACTTC; CDR3 protein: CASSFNDRFSYEQYF
D gene: TRBD2; V gene: TRBV5-1; CDR3 length: 15; clone size: .; J gene: TRBJ2-1; CDR3 DNA: TGCGCCAGCAGACAAGCGGGGATGTCTAGGAATGAGCAGTTCTTC; CDR3 protein: CASRQAGMSRNEQFF
D gene: .; V gene: TRBV5-5; CDR3 length: 18; clone size: .; J gene: TRBJ1-6; CDR3 DNA: TGTGCCAGCAGCTTGGGTGGCGGAGCTGAATACTATAATTCACCCCTCCACTTT; CDR3 protein: CASSLGGGAEYYNSPLHF
D gene: .; V gene: TRBV29-1; CDR3 length: 11; clone size: .; J gene: TRBJ1-1; CDR3 DNA: TGCAGCGTTATGGGAAACACTGAAGCTCTCTTT; CDR3 protein: CSVMGNTEALF
D gene: .; V gene: TRBV6-5; CDR3 length: 14; clone size: .; J gene: TRBJ2-5; CDR3 DNA: TGTGCCAGCAGTTACTCCGGCAGGGCTGAGACCCAGTACTTC; CDR3 protein: CASSYSGRAETQYF
D gene: .; V gene: TRBV4-2; CDR3 length: 16; clone size: .; J gene: TRBJ1-1; CDR3 DNA: TGTGCCAGCAGCCAAGGGCTTCAGGGGTGGAACACTGAAGTTTTCTTT; CDR3 protein: CASSQGLQGWNTEVFF
D gene: .; V gene: TRBV4-1; CDR3 length: 16; clone size: .; J gene: TRBJ2-7; CDR3 DNA: TGCGTCAGTAGCCAAGACTCGGCGGCCTTCTCCTACGAGCAGTACTTC; CDR3 protein: CVSSQDSAAFSYEQYF
D gene: TRBD2; V gene: TRBV4-2; CDR3 length: 18; clone size: few; J gene: TRBJ2-7; CDR3 DNA: TGTGCCAGCAGCCAAGAACAGTATAGCGGGAACCCAGTTTACGAGCAGTACTTC; CDR3 protein: CASSQEQYSGNPVYEQYF
D gene: TRBD1; V gene: TRBV12-3/TRBV12-4; CDR3 length: 14; clone size: .; J gene: TRBJ1-2; CDR3 DNA: TGTGCCAGCACTTTAGGGACAGGGGACTATGGCTACACCTTC; CDR3 protein: CASTLGTGDYGYTF
D gene: .; V gene: TRBV5-4; CDR3 length: 14; clone size: few; J gene: TRBJ1-1; CDR3 DNA: TGTGCCAGCAGCCCCCTGCTTGAACACACTGAAGCTTTCTTT; CDR3 protein: CASSPLLEHTEAFF
D gene: .; V gene: TRBV11-2; CDR3 length: 14; clone size: .; J gene: TRBJ1-6; CDR3 DNA: TGTGCCAGCAGCTTAAGAGGGGTTAATTCACCCCTCCACTTT; CDR3 protein: CASSLRGVNSPLHF
D gene: TRBD2; V gene: TRBV30; CDR3 length: 16; clone size: .; J gene: TRBJ2-3; CDR3 DNA: TGTGCCTGGGGCTTGCAACTAGCGGAGAGCACAGATACGCAGTATTTT; CDR3 protein: CAWGLQLAESTDTQYF
D gene: .; V gene: TRBV4-1; CDR3 length: 17; clone size: .; J gene: TRBJ2-1; CDR3 DNA: TGCGCCAGCAGCCTGACGCCTCCAGTACTTTCCGCCAATGAGCAGTTCTTC; CDR3 protein: CASSLTPPVLSANEQFF
D gene: .; V gene: TRBV4-1; CDR3 length: 15; clone size: .; J gene: TRBJ2-1; CDR3 DNA: TGCGCCAGCAGCCCTAGCATGGGGTTCTACAGTGAGCAGTTCTTC; CDR3 protein: CASSPSMGFYSEQFF
D gene: .; V gene: TRBV7-9; CDR3 length: 11; clone size: .; J gene: TRBJ1-1; CDR3 DNA: TGTGCCAGCCTGCCTGGGACTGAAGCTTTCTTT; CDR3 protein: CASLPGTEAFF
D gene: .; V gene: TRBV10-3; CDR3 length: 11; clone size: .; J gene: TRBJ1-1; CDR3 DNA: TGTGCCATCAGTGAAGGTGGTGTAGCTTTCTTT; CDR3 protein: CAISEGGVAFF
D gene: .; V gene: TRBV7-9; CDR3 length: 15; clone size: few; J gene: TRBJ2-5; CDR3 DNA: TGTGCCAGCAGCTTAGTAACGGACAGCCAAGAGACCCAGTACTTC; CDR3 protein: CASSLVTDSQETQYF
D gene: .; V gene: TRBV20-1; CDR3 length: 13; clone size: once; J gene: TRBJ1-1; CDR3 DNA: TGCAGTGCTAGGGCTACAGGGTATGCTGAAGCTTTCTTT; CDR3 protein: CSARATGYAEAFF
D gene: TRBD2; V gene: TRBV6-2/TRBV6-3; CDR3 length: 17; clone size: few; J gene: TRBJ2-1; CDR3 DNA: TGTGCCAGCAGTTATACGGGACTACCGAGCTCCTACAATGAGCAGTTCTTC; CDR3 protein: CASSYTGLPSSYNEQFF
D gene: TRBD2; V gene: TRBV7-9; CDR3 length: 17; clone size: .; J gene: TRBJ2-1; CDR3 DNA: TGTGCCAGCAGCTTAGACGGGCCCCGGGGGGACTACAATGAGCAGCTCTTC; CDR3 protein: CASSLDGPRGDYNEQLF
D gene: .; V gene: TRBV12-3/TRBV12-4; CDR3 length: 13; clone size: many; J gene: TRBJ1-2; CDR3 DNA: TGTGCCAGCAGTCCTTGGGGGGGCGGCGGCTACACCTTC; CDR3 protein: CASSPWGGGGYTF
D gene: .; V gene: TRBV29-1; CDR3 length: 13; clone size: once; J gene: TRBJ2-5; CDR3 DNA: TGTAGCGCTGGCCCCGACAGGCAAGAGACCCAGTACTTC; CDR3 protein: CSAGPDRQETQYF
D gene: TRBD2; V gene: TRBV11-1; CDR3 length: 15; clone size: .; J gene: TRBJ2-1; CDR3 DNA: TGTGCCAGCAGTCTTAGCGGGAGTAGGTACAATGAGGAGTTCTTC; CDR3 protein: CASSLSGSRYNEEFF
D gene: .; V gene: TRBV11-3; CDR3 length: 14; clone size: .; J gene: TRBJ2-3; CDR3 DNA: TGTGCCAGCAGCGTGACAGCTTCCACAGAAACGCAGTACTTT; CDR3 protein: CASSVTASTETQYF
D gene: .; V gene: TRBV5-6; CDR3 length: 14; clone size: few; J gene: TRBJ1-1; CDR3 DNA: TGTGCCAGCAGCCCCGCACTGCGGAATACTGAAGCTTTCTTT; CDR3 protein: CASSPALRNTEAFF
D gene: .; V gene: TRBV5-8; CDR3 length: 11; clone size: few; J gene: TRBJ1-2; CDR3 DNA: TGTGCCAGCAGGGAGCTTCGAGGCTACACCTTC; CDR3 protein: CASRELRGYTF
D gene: .; V gene: TRBV11-1; CDR3 length: 14; clone size: many; J gene: TRBJ1-1; CDR3 DNA: TGTGCCAGCAGCTTAGAGGCAGTGGGCACTGAAGCTTTCTTT; CDR3 protein: CASSLEAVGTEAFF
D gene: TRBD2; V gene: TRBV11-2; CDR3 length: 15; clone size: .; J gene: TRBJ2-7; CDR3 DNA: TGTGCCTGCAGCCAAGAACTAGCGGACGCCTACGAGCAGTACTTC; CDR3 protein: CACSQELADAYEQYF
D gene: .; V gene: TRBV4-2; CDR3 length: 16; clone size: few; J gene: TRBJ1-3; CDR3 DNA: TGTGCCAGCAGCCAAGGATACGGGAGCTCTGGAAACACCATATATTTT; CDR3 protein: CASSQGYGSSGNTIYF
D gene: .; V gene: TRBV4-2; CDR3 length: 14; clone size: .; J gene: TRBJ2-5; CDR3 DNA: TGTGCCAGCAGCCCGGCGGTAGACCAAGAGACTCAGTACTTC; CDR3 protein: CASSPAVDQETQYF
D gene: TRBD2; V gene: TRBV4-2; CDR3 length: 16; clone size: .; J gene: TRBJ2-1; CDR3 DNA: TGTGCCAGCAGCCAGGAGACTAGCGGGAATCAGGGTGAGCAGTTCTTC; CDR3 protein: CASSQETSGNQGEQFF
D gene: TRBD1; V gene: TRBV6-5; CDR3 length: 14; clone size: .; J gene: TRBJ2-7; CDR3 DNA: TGTGCCAGCAGTTATGTGGGACAGACCTACGAGCAGTACTTC; CDR3 protein: CASSYVGQTYEQYF